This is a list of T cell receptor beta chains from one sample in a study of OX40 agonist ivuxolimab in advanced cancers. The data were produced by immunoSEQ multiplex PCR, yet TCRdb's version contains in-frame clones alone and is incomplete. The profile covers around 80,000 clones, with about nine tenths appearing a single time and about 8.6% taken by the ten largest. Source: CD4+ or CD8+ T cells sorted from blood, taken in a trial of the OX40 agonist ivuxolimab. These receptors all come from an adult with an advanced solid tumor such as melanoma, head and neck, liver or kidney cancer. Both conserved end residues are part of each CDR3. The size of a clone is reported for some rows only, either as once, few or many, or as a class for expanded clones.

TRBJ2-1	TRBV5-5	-	CASSEMTGVKQLF
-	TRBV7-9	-	CASSPIRGPYEQYF
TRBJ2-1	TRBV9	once	CASNELNPYNEQFF
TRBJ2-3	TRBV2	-	CASSEAGLAGEADTQYF
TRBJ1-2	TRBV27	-	CASSLIPPDRVYGYTF
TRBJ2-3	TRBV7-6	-	CASSLARAGGSTDTQYF
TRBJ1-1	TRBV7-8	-	CASSLHQGGNTEAFF
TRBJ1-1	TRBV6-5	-	CASSLGANTEAFF
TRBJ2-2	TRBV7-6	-	CASSSRDRGMNTGELFF
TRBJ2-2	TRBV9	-	CASSVDSLKELFF
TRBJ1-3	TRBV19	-	CASSIVGQGVSGNTIYF
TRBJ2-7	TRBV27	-	CASSLSGSYEQYF
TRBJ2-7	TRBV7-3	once	CASSLNRGREQYF
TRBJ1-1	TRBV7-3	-	CASSSRTGDPEAFF
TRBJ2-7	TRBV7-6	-	CASSPGVGGPTYEQYF
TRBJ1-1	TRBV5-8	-	CASSLEVFTEAFF
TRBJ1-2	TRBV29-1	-	CSVAQGNNYGYTF
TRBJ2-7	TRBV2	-	CASSEVPRGQSYEQYF
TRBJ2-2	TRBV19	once	CASSLTSGGTGELFF
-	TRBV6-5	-	CASSYRRGQEAYEQYF
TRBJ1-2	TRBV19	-	CASTPGGHGYTF
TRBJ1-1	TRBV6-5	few	CASSYAGGNTEAFF
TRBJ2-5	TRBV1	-	CTSSQAWAWETQYF
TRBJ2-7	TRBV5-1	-	CASSLVGYEQYF
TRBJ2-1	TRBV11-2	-	CASPASGVNNEQFF
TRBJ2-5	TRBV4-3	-	CASSQGASGGAQETQYF
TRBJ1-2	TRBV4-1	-	CASSPRDSGYGYTF
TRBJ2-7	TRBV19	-	CASSKPRQGELPRGYEQYF
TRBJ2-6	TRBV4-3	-	CASSQENFGGANVLTF
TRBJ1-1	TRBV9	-	CASSVDRGLNTEAFF
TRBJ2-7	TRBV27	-	CASRPLLGEQYF
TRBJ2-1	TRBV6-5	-	CASSYTSPPNEQFF
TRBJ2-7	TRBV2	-	CASSEGSSWDEQYF